The 19 T cell receptor beta chains presented below share a single source sample, sequenced in a study of blood T cell repertoires in COVID-19. Clones were read by immunoSEQ multiplex PCR, and TCRdb kept only the in-frame ones, dropping some. The table has around 260,000 clones, approximately 79% seen once; the top ten hold roughly 4%. Specimen: PBMCs or T cells enriched from blood (not recorded which). The receptors stem from a man aged 25 to 40 with acute COVID-19.

V and J are TRBV3-1 (or the pseudogene TRBV3-2) and TRBJ1-3; tentatively, D is TRBD1 (5 bases). The CDR3 consists of 16 residues. Germline CDR1 is LGHDT and CDR2 is YNNKEL (reference sequence). The V end was cut by 4 bases, the J end by 8 bases, with 21 bases between. The CDR3: CASSREGGSLGDTIYF. CDR3 sequence (DNA): TGTGCCAGCAGCCGGGAAGGAGGGAGCCTAGGGGACACCATATATTTT.

This chain links TRBV7-9 with TRBJ1-1; 7 bases match TRBD1. There are 17 residues in the CDR3. The germline V gene has CDR1 SEHNR and CDR2 FQNEAQ (reference sequence). With V trimmed by 5 bases and J by 1 base, 13 bases remained unmatched. The CDR3: CASSPAGGTARNTEAFF. In nucleotides, the CDR3 is TGTGCCAGCAGCCCCGCCGGTGGGACAGCTCGGAACACTGAAGCTTTCTTT.

This chain links TRBV19 with TRBJ2-5; possible D gene TRBD1, 5 bases. The V and J ends lost 5 bases and 10 bases respectively, with 14 bases between them. Germline V gene data show CDR1 as LNHDA and CDR2 as SQIVND (reference sequence). This CDR3 has 12 amino acids. The CDR3 coding sequence is TGTGCCAGTAGTCATCTTCAGGGAAACCAGTACTTC. This gives the protein CASSHLQGNQYF.

CDR3 in amino acids: CASSQLMGAGEKLFF. The CDR3 DNA follows: TGCGCCAGCAGCCAACTAATGGGGGCGGGTGAAAAACTGTTTTTT. The rearrangement uses TRBV4-1 and TRBJ1-4; D may be TRBD1 (6 bases). The V gene's germline CDR1 is MGHRA and CDR2 YSYEKL. The CDR3 extends over 15 amino acids. Trimming removed 2 bases at V and 7 bases at J, with 14 bases between.

This chain joins TRBV3-1 (or the pseudogene TRBV3-2) and TRBJ2-3; no clear D. Germline assignment: CDR1 LGHDT and CDR2 YNNKEL (reference sequence). The V end was cut by 4 bases, the J end by 0 bases, with 5 bases between. The CDR3 is 13 amino acids. CDR3 in amino acids: CASSRQSTDTQYF. As DNA, the CDR3 is TGTGCCAGCAGCCGCCAGAGCACAGATACGCAGTATTTT.

This chain links TRBV20-1 with TRBJ2-3; 8 bases are a match to TRBD2. The CDR3 loop spans 15 amino acids. The J segment lost 2 bases and the V segment lost 3 bases, leaving 7 bases of the junction unmatched. CDR1 is DFQATT, CDR2 SNEGSKA, per germline (reference sequence). This CDR3 reads CSASKRGPYTDTQYF. CDR3 nucleotides: TGCAGTGCTAGTAAGCGGGGGCCCTACACAGATACGCAGTATTTT.

The chain links TRBV19 to TRBJ1-2; tentative D call: TRBD1 (6 bases). Germline V CDR1 and CDR2: LNHDA, SQIVND (reference sequence). CDR3 length equals 16 residues. The V end was cut by 6 bases, the J end by 8 bases, with 25 bases between. CDR3 protein: CASRSAGTHPRQGYTF. CDR3 nucleotide sequence: TGTGCCAGTAGATCGGCAGGGACACACCCGCGTCAGGGCTACACCTTC.

V is TRBV6-1 and J is TRBJ2-3; TRBD2 is a possible D gene (5 bases). Germline values: CDR1 MNHNS, CDR2 SASEGT. The V end was cut by 3 bases, the J end by 4 bases, with 14 bases between. The CDR3 extends over 15 amino acids. CDR3 bases: TGTGCCAGCAGTGACGCTCGGGGATGGGCAGATACGCAGTATTTT. Amino acids: CASSDARGWADTQYF.

V and J are TRBV6-6 and TRBJ1-2; 8 positions agree with TRBD1. This CDR3 is built from 15 residues. After removal of 5 bases from V and 5 bases from J, the junction contained 10 bases not matched to a gene. Germline CDR1 reads MNHNY; CDR2 reads SVGAGI (reference sequence). As DNA, the CDR3 is TGTGCCAGCAGTAAAGGGACAGGCGGGGAGTATGGCTACACCTTC. Translation: CASSKGTGGEYGYTF.

The CDR3, as DNA: TGTGCCACCCTGTCGGGGGGTTTGACTGAAGCTTTCTTT. Translated, it gives CATLSGGLTEAFF. The chain employs TRBV2 and TRBJ1-1; D may be TRBD1 (5 bases). Germline CDR1 reads SNHLY; CDR2 reads FYNNEI. CDR3 size: 13 residues. With 10 bases removed from V and 5 bases from J, the gap between germline ends came to 17 bases.

This clone was counted only a few times. J is TRBJ1-6 and V is TRBV6-5, with D unresolved. V lost 6 bases and J 10 bases, leaving 16 bases between the germline ends. The V gene's germline CDR1 is MNHEY and CDR2 SVGAGI. The CDR3 has 14 residues. The CDR3 coding sequence is TGTGCCAGCAGGCCCGGGTCTGACCTCTCACCCCTCCACTTT. Translating gives CASRPGSDLSPLHF.

The chain links TRBV7-9 to TRBJ2-1; TRBD1 might be the D (7 bases). Germline-derived CDR1 and CDR2 are SEHNR and FQNEAQ (reference sequence). This CDR3 spans 14 amino acids. V lost 1 base, J lost 8 bases, and 12 bases lay in between. The chain's CDR3 is CASSLEGQRDEQFF. The DNA of the CDR3 is TGTGCCAGCAGCTTAGAGGGACAGCGGGATGAGCAGTTCTTC.

This clone has a handful of counts. V usage is TRBV29-1 and J usage is TRBJ1-4; D not resolved. The V gene's germline CDR1 is SQVTM and CDR2 ANQGSEA. V lost 4 bases and J lost 5, with 11 bases in between. This CDR3 has 13 residues. CDR3 in DNA: TGCAGCGTTGGTCGAGGGCACAATGAAAAACTGTTTTTT. Translated: CSVGRGHNEKLFF.

V gene TRBV11-2 combines with J gene TRBJ1-5, with D possibly being TRBD1 (6 bases). Trimming stripped 3 bases from V and 4 bases from J, with 10 bases between. The CDR3 length is 14 residues. Looked up from germline, CDR1 is SGHAT and CDR2 is FQNNGV. The CDR3 region has the DNA TGTGCCAGCAGCTTGGACAGCCTAAATCAGCCCCAGCATTTT. As protein: CASSLDSLNQPQHF. Filled out from reference TRBV11-2 and TRBJ1-5, the complete variable domain reads EAGVAQSPRYKIIEKRQSVAFWCNPISGHATLYWYQQILGQGPKLLIQFQNNGVVDDSQLPKDRFSAERLKGVDSTLKIQPAKLEDSAVYLCASSLDSLNQPQHFGDGTRLSIL.

The chain combines TRBV19 with TRBJ2-5, with D possibly being TRBD1 (6 bases). Trimming left V 5 bases short and J 5 bases short, with 15 bases between. Germline-derived CDR1 and CDR2 are LNHDA and SQIVND (reference sequence). The CDR3 loop spans 14 amino acids. The CDR3 loop reads CASSSNRVGETQYF. Written as DNA, the CDR3 is TGTGCCAGTAGTTCAAACAGGGTAGGGGAGACCCAGTACTTC.

The chain has TRBV10-2 and TRBJ2-3; D is uncertain. The CDR3 has 15 amino acids. V lost 4 bases and J lost 1, with 12 bases in between. From germline, CDR1 is WSHSY and CDR2 SAAADI. The CDR3: CASSAMTPRTDTQYF. In DNA form, the CDR3 reads TGCGCCAGCAGTGCCATGACACCGCGCACAGATACGCAGTATTTT.

The DNA for the CDR3 is TGTGCCAGTACCGCAGGGGCCCAGCGAAACACCATATATTTT. Its protein product is CASTAGAQRNTIYF. The chain couples TRBV19 to TRBJ1-3; weak D call: TRBD1 (6 bases). Germline CDR1 reads LNHDA; CDR2 reads SQIVND (reference sequence). Trimming left V 7 bases short and J 5 bases short, with 15 bases between. The CDR3 contains 14 residues.

V and J are TRBV11-1 and TRBJ1-1; D may be TRBD1 (5 bases). This CDR3 is 15 amino acids long. Germline CDR1 and CDR2: SGHAT and FQDESV (reference sequence). Trimming cost V 5 bases and J 5 bases, with 18 bases left between them. The chain's CDR3 is CASSPPLPGRTEAFF. Written as DNA, the CDR3 is TGTGCCAGCAGCCCACCTCTGCCAGGGCGTACTGAAGCTTTCTTT.

Only one count was recorded for this clone. The gene calls are TRBV19 and TRBJ1-3; no clear D gene. From germline, CDR1 is LNHDA and CDR2 SQIVND (reference sequence). Between the trimmed V and J ends, which lost 6 bases and 1 base, there was a span of 10 bases. This CDR3 comprises 14 residues. CDR3 amino acids: CASRTYGSGNTIYF. Written as DNA, the CDR3 is TGTGCCAGTAGGACTTACGGGTCTGGAAACACCATATATTTT.